Included here is one T cell receptor beta chain sequence, with context. The CDR3 is made up of 16 amino acids. V shed 7 bases and J 8 bases; nucleotides not matched to a gene: 14. From germline, CDR1 is MNHEY and CDR2 SVGEGT. The source of the sample is a study of identical twins. Template switching added a universal primer site; cDNA carried unique molecular identifiers. TCRdb independently ran MiXCR on the 5' RACE reads; one entry per CDR3 protein. The table lists hundreds of thousands of distinct CDR3 sequences, over 8.5% of them singletons, with around 0.98% in the top ten. These same records also appear under a second study, on yellow fever vaccine responses in identical twins.

This receptor was obtained from a woman aged 18-29 years in good health. The source material was PBMCs. The V and J genes are TRBV6-2 or TRBV6-3 and TRBJ2-1; 10 bases are a match to TRBD2. The CDR3 DNA reads TGTGCCAGCACCTCGAGACTAGCGGGTTTGGCGGATGAGCAGTTCTTC. Protein product: CASTSRLAGLADEQFF.